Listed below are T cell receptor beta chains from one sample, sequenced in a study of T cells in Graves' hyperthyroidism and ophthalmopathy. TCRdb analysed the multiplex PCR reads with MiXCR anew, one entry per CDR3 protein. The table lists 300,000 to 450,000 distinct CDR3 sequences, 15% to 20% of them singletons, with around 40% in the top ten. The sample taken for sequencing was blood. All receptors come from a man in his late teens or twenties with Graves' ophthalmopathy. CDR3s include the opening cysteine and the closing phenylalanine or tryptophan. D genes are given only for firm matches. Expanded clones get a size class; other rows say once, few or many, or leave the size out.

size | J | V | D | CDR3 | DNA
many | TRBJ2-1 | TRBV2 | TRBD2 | CASNLRGDNEQFF | TGTGCCAGCAATCTCCGGGGGGACAATGAGCAGTTCTTC
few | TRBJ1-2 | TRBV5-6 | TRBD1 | CASSIRDRKNGYTF | TGTGCCAGCAGCATCCGGGACAGAAAAAATGGCTACACCTTC
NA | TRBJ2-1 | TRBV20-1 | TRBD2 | CSVPVGTSGHNEQFF | TGCAGTGTTCCGGTCGGGACTAGCGGCCACAATGAGCAGTTCTTC
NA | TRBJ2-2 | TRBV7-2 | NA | CASSLISTGELFF | TGTGCCAGCAGCTTAATTTCTACCGGGGAGCTGTTTTTT
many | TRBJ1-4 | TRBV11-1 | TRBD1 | CASSLGAGTGLIATNEKLFF | TGTGCCAGCAGCTTAGGCGCCGGGACAGGACTAATCGCAACTAATGAAAAACTGTTTTTT
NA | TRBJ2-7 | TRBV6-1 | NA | CASIKQTGVGEQYF | TGTGCCAGCATCAAGCAGACAGGCGTGGGCGAGCAGTACTTC
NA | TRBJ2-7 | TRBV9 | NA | CASSVGPQDKEQYF | TGTGCCAGCAGCGTCGGGCCTCAAGATAAGGAGCAGTACTTC
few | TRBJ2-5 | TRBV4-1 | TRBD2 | CASSQDSPSGVLETQYF | TGCGCCAGCAGCCAAGACAGTCCTAGCGGGGTTCTGGAGACCCAGTACTTC
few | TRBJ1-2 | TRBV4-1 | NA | CASSQESGRFYGYTF | TGCGCCAGCAGCCAAGAAAGTGGGAGGTTCTATGGCTACACCTTC
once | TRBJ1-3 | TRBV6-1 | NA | CASSPAASSGNTIYF | TGTGCCAGCAGTCCCGCCGCGAGCTCTGGAAACACCATATATTTT
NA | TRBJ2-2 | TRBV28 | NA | CASRKYTGELFF | TGTGCCAGCCGGAAATACACCGGGGAGCTGTTTTTT
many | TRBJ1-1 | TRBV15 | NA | CATSRGPGGSGYTEAFF | TGTGCCACCAGCAGAGGCCCGGGGGGGTCCGGGTATACTGAAGCTTTCTTT
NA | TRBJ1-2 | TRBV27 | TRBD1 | CASSLSPTGAGGYTF | TGTGCCAGCAGTTTATCCCCGACAGGGGCTGGCGGCTACACCTTC
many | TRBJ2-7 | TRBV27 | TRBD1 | CASSLRGQGKAQYEQYF | TGTGCCAGCAGTTTAAGGGGACAGGGCAAGGCGCAGTACGAGCAGTACTTC
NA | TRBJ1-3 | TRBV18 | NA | CASSPLELHGHTIYF | TGTGCCAGCTCACCACTAGAACTCCACGGGCACACCATATATTTT
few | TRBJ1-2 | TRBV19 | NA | CASSTGTRSANYGYTF | TGTGCCAGTAGTACCGGGACCCGCTCTGCTAACTATGGCTACACCTTC
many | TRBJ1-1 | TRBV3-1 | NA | CASSQLQTGGTEAFF | TGTGCCAGCAGCCAACTACAGACCGGGGGGACTGAAGCTTTCTTT
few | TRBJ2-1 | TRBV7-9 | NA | CASSSVRGDEQFF | TGTGCCAGCAGCTCGGTCAGGGGAGATGAGCAGTTCTTC
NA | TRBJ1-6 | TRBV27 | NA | CASRGRDNSPLHF | TGTGCCAGCAGGGGCAGGGATAATTCACCCCTCCACTTT
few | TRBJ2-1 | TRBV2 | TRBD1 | CASTYRGYNEQFF | TGTGCCAGCACCTACAGGGGGTACAATGAGCAGTTCTTC
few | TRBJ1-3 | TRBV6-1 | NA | CAHRRDGFSGNTIYF | TGTGCCCATCGACGGGACGGATTTTCTGGAAACACCATATATTTT
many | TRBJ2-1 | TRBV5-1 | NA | CASSLGGRSYNEQFF | TGCGCCAGCAGCTTAGGGGGAAGGTCCTACAATGAGCAGTTCTTC
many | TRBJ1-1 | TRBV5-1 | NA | CASSFEDGGGAEAFF | TGCGCCAGCAGCTTCGAGGACGGCGGTGGAGCTGAAGCTTTCTTT
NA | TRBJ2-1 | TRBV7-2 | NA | CASSLYLGSEQFF | TGTGCCAGCAGCTTATATCTGGGGTCTGAGCAGTTCTTC
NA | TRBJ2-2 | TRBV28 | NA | CASRATGNTGELFF | TGTGCCAGCAGGGCAACAGGGAACACCGGGGAGCTGTTTTTT
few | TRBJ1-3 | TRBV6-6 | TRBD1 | CASSYSSRTGINTIYF | TGTGCCAGCAGTTACTCGTCCCGGACAGGGATAAACACCATATATTTT
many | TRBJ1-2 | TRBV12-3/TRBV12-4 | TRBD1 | CASRPTGVNYGYTF | TGTGCCAGCAGACCCACAGGGGTCAACTATGGCTACACCTTC
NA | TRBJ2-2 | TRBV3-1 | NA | CASSPFHPGGTGELFF | TGTGCCAGCAGCCCCTTCCATCCTGGGGGCACCGGGGAGCTGTTTTTT
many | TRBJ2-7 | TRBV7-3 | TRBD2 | CASSLSTSDEQYF | TGTGCCAGCAGCTTATCGACTAGCGACGAGCAGTACTTC
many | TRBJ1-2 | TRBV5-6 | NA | CASSLGTDSYGYTF | TGTGCCAGCAGCTTGGGGACGGACAGCTATGGCTACACCTTC
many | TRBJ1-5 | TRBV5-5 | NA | CASSLASDNQPQHF | TGTGCCAGCAGCTTGGCCTCAGATAATCAGCCCCAGCATTTT
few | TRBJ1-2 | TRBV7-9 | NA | CASSLSSDRLSGYTF | TGTGCCAGCAGCTTGAGTAGTGACAGGCTCTCTGGCTACACCTTC
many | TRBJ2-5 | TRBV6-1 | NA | CASSTLGQSQETQYF | TGTGCCAGCAGTACACTCGGGCAGTCTCAAGAGACCCAGTACTTC
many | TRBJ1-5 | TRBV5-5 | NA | CASSLEEAGGNQPQHF | TGTGCCAGCAGCTTGGAGGAGGCTGGGGGCAATCAGCCCCAGCATTTT
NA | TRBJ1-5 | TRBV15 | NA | CATSSLGGSNQPQHF | TGTGCCACCAGCAGCTTGGGGGGTAGCAATCAGCCCCAGCATTTT
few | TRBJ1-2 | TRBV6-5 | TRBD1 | CASSYPSGTAYGYTF | TGTGCCAGCAGTTACCCCTCCGGGACAGCCTATGGCTACACCTTC
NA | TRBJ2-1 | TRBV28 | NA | CASSHSSVGEQFF | TGTGCCAGCAGTCACTCTAGCGTTGGTGAGCAGTTCTTC
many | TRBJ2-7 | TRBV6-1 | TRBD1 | CASRRQGEQYF | TGTGCCAGCAGACGACAGGGCGAGCAGTACTTC
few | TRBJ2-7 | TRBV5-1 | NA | CASSSKPARTGSYEQYF | TGCGCCAGCAGCTCGAAGCCCGCGCGGACTGGCTCCTACGAGCAGTACTTC
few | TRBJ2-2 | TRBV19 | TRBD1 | CASSLWWTGFNTGELFF | TGTGCCAGTAGCCTATGGTGGACAGGGTTTAACACCGGGGAGCTGTTTTTT
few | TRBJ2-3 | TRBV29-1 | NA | CSVGGQGLFPTDTQYF | TGCAGCGTCGGGGGGCAGGGGCTATTTCCCACAGATACGCAGTATTTT
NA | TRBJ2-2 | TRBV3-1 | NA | CASSQGHTGELFF | TGTGCCAGCAGCCAAGGTCATACCGGGGAGCTGTTTTTT
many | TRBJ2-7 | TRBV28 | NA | CASTPAQDSVFPYEQYF | TGTGCCAGCACCCCAGCCCAGGACTCCGTCTTCCCCTACGAGCAGTACTTC
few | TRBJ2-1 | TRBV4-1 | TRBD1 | CASSLLDRAHNEQFF | TGCGCCAGCAGCCTCCTCGACAGGGCGCACAATGAGCAGTTCTTC
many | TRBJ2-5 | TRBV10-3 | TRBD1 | CAIRDTGGTETQYF | TGTGCCATCAGGGATACAGGGGGAACGGAGACCCAGTACTTC
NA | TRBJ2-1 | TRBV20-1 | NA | CSALTGASSYNEQFF | TGCAGTGCCCTAACCGGGGCTTCCTCCTACAATGAGCAGTTCTTC
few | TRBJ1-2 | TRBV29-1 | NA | CSVGGGTYGYTF | TGCAGCGTTGGCGGAGGGACCTATGGCTACACCTTC
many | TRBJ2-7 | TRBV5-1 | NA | CASTSGTDSYEQYF | TGCGCCAGCACCTCAGGGACGGACTCCTACGAGCAGTACTTC
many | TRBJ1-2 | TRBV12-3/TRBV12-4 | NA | CASSSPAERHGYTF | TGTGCCAGCAGTTCCCCAGCCGAACGTCATGGCTACACCTTC
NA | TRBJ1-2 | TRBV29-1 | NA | CSVAEGAGYTF | TGCAGCGTTGCGGAGGGCGCGGGCTACACCTTC
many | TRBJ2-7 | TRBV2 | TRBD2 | CATLGLAGGYEQYF | TGTGCCACCTTGGGACTAGCGGGGGGTTACGAGCAGTACTTC
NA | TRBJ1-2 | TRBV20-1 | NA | CSAWAPDGYTF | TGCAGTGCTTGGGCGCCGGATGGCTACACCTTC
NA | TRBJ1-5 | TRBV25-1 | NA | CASSPKSWYNQPQHF | TGTGCCAGCAGCCCGAAGAGTTGGTACAATCAGCCCCAGCATTTT
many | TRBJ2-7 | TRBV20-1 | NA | CSAHGLGGDEQYF | TGCAGTGCCCACGGCCTAGGTGGAGACGAGCAGTACTTC
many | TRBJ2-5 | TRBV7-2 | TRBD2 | CASSPGLVRETQYF | TGTGCCAGCAGCCCAGGACTAGTACGAGAGACCCAGTACTTC
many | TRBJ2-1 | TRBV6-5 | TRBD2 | CASSYTKTSGGYNEQFF | TGTGCCAGCAGTTACACTAAGACTAGCGGGGGTTACAATGAGCAGTTCTTC